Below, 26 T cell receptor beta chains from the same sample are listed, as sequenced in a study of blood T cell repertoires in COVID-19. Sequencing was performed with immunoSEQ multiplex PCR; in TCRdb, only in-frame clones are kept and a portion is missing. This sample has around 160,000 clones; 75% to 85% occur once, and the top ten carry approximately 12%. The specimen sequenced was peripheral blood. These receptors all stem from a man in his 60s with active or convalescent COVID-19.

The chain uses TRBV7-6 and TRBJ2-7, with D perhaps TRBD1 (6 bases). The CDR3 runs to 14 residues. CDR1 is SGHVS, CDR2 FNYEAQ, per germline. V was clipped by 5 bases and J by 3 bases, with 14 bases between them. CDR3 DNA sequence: TGTGCCAGCAGCCGAACACAGGGATACTACGAGCAGTACTTC. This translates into CASSRTQGYYEQYF.

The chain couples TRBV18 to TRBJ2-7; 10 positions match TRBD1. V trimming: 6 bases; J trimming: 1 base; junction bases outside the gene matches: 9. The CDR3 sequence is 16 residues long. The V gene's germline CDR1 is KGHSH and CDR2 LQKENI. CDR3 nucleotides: TGTGCCAGCTCCGGACAGGGGGTCGAGGGGTCCTACGAGCAGTACTTC. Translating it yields CASSGQGVEGSYEQYF.

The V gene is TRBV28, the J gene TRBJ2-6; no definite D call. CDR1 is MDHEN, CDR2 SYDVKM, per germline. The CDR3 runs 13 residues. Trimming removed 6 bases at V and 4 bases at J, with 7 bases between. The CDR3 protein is CASSLRGANVLTF. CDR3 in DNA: TGTGCCAGCAGCCTGAGGGGGGCCAACGTCCTGACTTTC.

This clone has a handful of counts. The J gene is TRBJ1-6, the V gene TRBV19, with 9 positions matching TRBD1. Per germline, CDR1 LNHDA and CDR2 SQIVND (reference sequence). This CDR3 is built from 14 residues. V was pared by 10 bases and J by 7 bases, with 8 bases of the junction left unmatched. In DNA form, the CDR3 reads TGTGCCACCCGGACAGGGGCCGGGAATTCACCCCTCCACTTT. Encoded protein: CATRTGAGNSPLHF.

The CDR3 protein is CASSLTLSSYEQYF. In nucleotides, the CDR3 is TGTGCCAGCAGCTTGACATTGAGCTCCTACGAGCAGTACTTC. J is TRBJ2-7 and V is TRBV11-3; D not certain. The V gene lost 3 bases and the J gene lost 0 bases, with 9 bases spanning the gap. Germline V gene data show CDR1 as SGHNT and CDR2 as YENEEA. CDR3 size: 14 residues.

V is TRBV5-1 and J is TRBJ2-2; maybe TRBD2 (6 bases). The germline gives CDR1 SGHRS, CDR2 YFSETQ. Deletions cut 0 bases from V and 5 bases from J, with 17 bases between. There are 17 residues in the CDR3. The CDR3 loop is CASSLGSNGGETGELFF. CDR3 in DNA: TGCGCCAGCAGCTTGGGTTCTAACGGCGGGGAAACCGGGGAGCTGTTTTTT.

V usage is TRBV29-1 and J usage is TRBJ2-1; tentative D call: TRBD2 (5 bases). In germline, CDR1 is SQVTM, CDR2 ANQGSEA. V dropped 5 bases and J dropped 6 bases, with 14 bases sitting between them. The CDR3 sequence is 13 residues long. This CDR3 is CSVQTTNINEQFF. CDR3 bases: TGCAGCGTTCAGACTACCAATATCAATGAGCAGTTCTTC.

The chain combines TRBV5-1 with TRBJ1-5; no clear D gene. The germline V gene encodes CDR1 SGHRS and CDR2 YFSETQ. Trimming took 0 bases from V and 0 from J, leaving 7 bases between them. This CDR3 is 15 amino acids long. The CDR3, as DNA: TGCGCCAGCAGCTTGGCCGGTTATAGCAATCAGCCCCAGCATTTT. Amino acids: CASSLAGYSNQPQHF.

The CDR3 protein is CASSVGTSGIQETQYF. Written as DNA, the CDR3 is TGTGCCAGCAGCGTAGGGACTAGCGGGATCCAAGAGACCCAGTACTTC. The V gene is TRBV9, the J gene TRBJ2-5; TRBD2 aligns across 12 bases. V shed 0 bases, J shed 1 base, and the junction held 1 base outside the gene matches. The CDR3 spans 16 residues. The V gene's germline CDR1 is SGDLS and CDR2 YYNGEE.

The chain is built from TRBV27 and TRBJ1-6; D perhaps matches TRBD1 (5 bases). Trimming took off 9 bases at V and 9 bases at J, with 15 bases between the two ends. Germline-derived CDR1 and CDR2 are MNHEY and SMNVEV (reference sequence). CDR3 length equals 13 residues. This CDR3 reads CASTWGVSSPLHF. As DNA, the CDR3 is TGTGCCAGTACTTGGGGGGTGAGTTCACCCCTCCACTTT.

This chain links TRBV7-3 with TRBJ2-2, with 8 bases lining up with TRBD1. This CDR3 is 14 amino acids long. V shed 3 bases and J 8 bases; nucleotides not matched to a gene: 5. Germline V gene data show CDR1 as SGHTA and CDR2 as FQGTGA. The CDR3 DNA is TGTGCCAGCAGCTTGGACAGGGTCACGGGGGAGCTGTTTTTT. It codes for CASSLDRVTGELFF.

The CDR3 loop is CASGGSYNEQFF. CDR3 DNA: TGTGCCAGCGGAGGGTCCTACAATGAGCAGTTCTTC. J is TRBJ2-1 and V is TRBV7-2; weak D call: TRBD2 (6 bases). This CDR3 spans 12 amino acids. V was cut by 8 bases and J by 1 base, with 6 bases left in between. Germline CDR1 SGHTA, CDR2 FQGNSA.

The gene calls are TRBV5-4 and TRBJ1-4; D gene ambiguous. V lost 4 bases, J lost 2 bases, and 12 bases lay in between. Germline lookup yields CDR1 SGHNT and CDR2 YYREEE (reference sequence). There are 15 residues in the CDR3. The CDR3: CASSIRTGTNEKLFF. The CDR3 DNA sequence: TGTGCCAGCAGCATTAGGACGGGGACTAATGAAAAACTGTTTTTT.

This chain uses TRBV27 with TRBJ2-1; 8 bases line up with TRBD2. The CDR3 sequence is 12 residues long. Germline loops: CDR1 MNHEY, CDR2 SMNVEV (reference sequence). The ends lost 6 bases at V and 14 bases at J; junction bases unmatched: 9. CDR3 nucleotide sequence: TGTGCCAGCAGCCCCCCAGCGGGAGCGGAGTTCTTC. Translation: CASSPPAGAEFF.

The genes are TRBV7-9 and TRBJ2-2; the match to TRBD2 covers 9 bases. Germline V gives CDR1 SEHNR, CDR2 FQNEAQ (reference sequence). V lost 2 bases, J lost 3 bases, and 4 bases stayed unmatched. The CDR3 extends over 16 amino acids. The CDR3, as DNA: TGTGCCAGCAGCTTATCTAGGACTAGCGACACCGGGGAGCTGTTTTTT. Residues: CASSLSRTSDTGELFF.

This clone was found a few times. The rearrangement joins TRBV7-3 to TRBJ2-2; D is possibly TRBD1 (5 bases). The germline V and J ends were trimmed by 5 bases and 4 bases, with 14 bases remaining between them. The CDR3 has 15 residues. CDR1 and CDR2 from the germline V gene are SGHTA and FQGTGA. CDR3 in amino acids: CASSPLLGPTGELFF. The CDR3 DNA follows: TGTGCCAGCAGCCCTCTATTGGGGCCCACCGGGGAGCTGTTTTTT.

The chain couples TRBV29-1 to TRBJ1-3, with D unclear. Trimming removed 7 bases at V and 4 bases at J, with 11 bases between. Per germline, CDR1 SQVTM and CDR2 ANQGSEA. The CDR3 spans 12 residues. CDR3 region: CSGHNGGNTIYF. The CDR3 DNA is TGCAGCGGACATAACGGAGGAAACACCATATATTTT.

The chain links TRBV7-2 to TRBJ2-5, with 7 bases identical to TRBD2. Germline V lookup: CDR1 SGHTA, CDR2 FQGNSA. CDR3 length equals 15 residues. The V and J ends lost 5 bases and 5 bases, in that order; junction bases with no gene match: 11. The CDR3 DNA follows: TGTGCCAGCAGCCCCCCGGGCGGGAGCCGGGAGACCCAGTACTTC. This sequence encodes CASSPPGGSRETQYF.

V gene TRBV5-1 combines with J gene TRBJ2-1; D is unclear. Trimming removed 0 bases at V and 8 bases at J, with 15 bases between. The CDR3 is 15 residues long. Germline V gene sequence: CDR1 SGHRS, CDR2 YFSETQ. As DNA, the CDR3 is TGCGCCAGCAGCTTGGGTGGTGGAGTAGGCCATGAGCAGTTCTTC. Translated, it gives CASSLGGGVGHEQFF.

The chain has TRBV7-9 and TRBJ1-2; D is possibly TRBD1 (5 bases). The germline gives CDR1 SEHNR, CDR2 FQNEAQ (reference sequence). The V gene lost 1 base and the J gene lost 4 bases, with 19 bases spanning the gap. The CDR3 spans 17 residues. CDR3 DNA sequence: TGTGCCAGCAGCTTAGACCCCGGGCAGGGTAGTAGCTATGGCTACACCTTC. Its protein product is CASSLDPGQGSSYGYTF.

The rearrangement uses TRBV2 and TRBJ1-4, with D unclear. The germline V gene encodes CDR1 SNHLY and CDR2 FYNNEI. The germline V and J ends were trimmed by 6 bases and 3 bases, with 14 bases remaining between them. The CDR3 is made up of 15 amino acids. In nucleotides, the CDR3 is TGTGCCAGCAGGCCTACCCAAGGAGCTAATGAAAAACTGTTTTTT. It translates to CASRPTQGANEKLFF. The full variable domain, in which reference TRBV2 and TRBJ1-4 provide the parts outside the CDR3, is EPEVTQTPSHQVTQMGQEVILRCVPISNHLYFYWYRQILGQKVEFLVSFYNNEISEKSEIFDDQFSVERPDGSNFTLKIRSTKLEDSAMYFCASRPTQGANEKLFFGSGTQLSVL.

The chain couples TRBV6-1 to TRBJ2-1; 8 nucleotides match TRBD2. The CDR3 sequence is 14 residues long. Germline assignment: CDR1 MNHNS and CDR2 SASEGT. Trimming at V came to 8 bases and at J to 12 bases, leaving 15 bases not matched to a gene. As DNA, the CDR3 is TGTGCCAGCCGCCCGGGACTAGGGGGTCTGTGGCAGTTCTTC. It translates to CASRPGLGGLWQFF.

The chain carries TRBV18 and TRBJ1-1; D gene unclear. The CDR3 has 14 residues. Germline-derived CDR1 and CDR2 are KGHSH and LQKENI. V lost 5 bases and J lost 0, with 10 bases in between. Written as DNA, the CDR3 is TGTGCCAGCTCATCAGGCGGGGTGAACACTGAAGCTTTCTTT. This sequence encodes CASSSGGVNTEAFF.

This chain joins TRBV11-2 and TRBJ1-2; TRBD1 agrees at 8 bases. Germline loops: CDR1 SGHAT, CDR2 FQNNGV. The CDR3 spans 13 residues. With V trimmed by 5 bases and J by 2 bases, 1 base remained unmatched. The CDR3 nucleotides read TGTGCCAGCAGCCGACAGGGGAACTATGGCTACACCTTC. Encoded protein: CASSRQGNYGYTF.

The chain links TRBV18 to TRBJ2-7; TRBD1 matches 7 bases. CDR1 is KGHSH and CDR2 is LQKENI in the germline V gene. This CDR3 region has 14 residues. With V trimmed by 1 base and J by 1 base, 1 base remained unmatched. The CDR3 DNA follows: TGTGCCAGCTCACCACAACAGGGGTCCTACGAGCAGTACTTC. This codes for CASSPQQGSYEQYF.

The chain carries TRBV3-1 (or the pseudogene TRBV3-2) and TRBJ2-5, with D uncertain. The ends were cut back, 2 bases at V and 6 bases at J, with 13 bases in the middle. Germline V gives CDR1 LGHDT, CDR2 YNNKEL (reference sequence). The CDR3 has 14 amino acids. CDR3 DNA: TGTGCCAGCAGCCAAAGTCTTGGGCAGAAGACCCAGTACTTC. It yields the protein CASSQSLGQKTQYF.